The rows below give T cell receptor beta chains drawn from one sample of a study of metastatic and nonmetastatic thyroid tumors. TCRdb re-analyzed the PCR reads using MiXCR. The data hold roughly 30,000 clones, with 20% to 25% observed a single time. Sequencing was carried out using blood. The receptor set was obtained from a female donor with papillary thyroid cancer or a benign thyroid nodule (not recorded which). Some clones in this sample may be carry-over from other donors' samples. Each CDR3 is given without its conserved first and last residue.

>TRBJ1-2|TRBV4-2
ASSQDTAGSKGYT
>TRBJ2-2|TRBV10-1
ASSDPGLAGGTGELF
>TRBJ2-3|TRBV7-6
ASSPRTSGGDTQY
>TRBJ1-2|TRBV18
ASSPPTPSGGYGYT
>TRBJ1-1|TRBV5-1
ASSLAFTEAF
>TRBJ2-5|TRBV5-5
ASSFSTLEETQY
>TRBJ2-5|TRBV5-1
ASSLTPGQGETQY
>TRBJ1-1|TRBV9
ASSVGPGQGVLAF
>TRBJ1-2|TRBV6-1
ASSPPPGVGYT
>TRBJ1-1|TRBV6-1
ASRNLGATGTEAF
>TRBJ1-3|TRBV28
ASRVTGGGNTIY
>TRBJ1-2|TRBV20-1
SARDGREEGYT
>TRBJ2-6|TRBV20-1
SARDLRGYGANVLT
>TRBJ2-2|TRBV7-2
ASSLVAGTVNTGELF
>TRBJ2-7|TRBV19
ASSRDRVSEQY
>TRBJ1-2|TRBV30
AWSEGGNYYGYT
>TRBJ2-6|TRBV12-3/TRBV12-4
ASSFVYPGEDASGANVLT
>TRBJ2-3|TRBV5-1
ASSLGQGAGTDTQY
>TRBJ1-2|TRBV19
ASSISGQGKFGYT
>TRBJ2-5|TRBV7-2
AGSSVLAGASETQY
>TRBJ2-1|TRBV6-4
ASSDSASGGGNEQF
>TRBJ1-5|TRBV6-1
ASSADRVSNQPQH
>TRBJ2-2|TRBV11-1
ASSSGTRQRTGELF
>TRBJ1-2|TRBV10-3
AISESTWVDYGYT
>TRBJ2-6|TRBV20-1
SASSPAGTVSGANVLT
>TRBJ1-5|TRBV29-1
SVAVTRGSQPQH
>TRBJ2-5|TRBV12-5
ASGVKETQY
>TRBJ2-1|TRBV10-3
AIIAGLPRRF
>TRBJ2-7|TRBV6-5
ASSYTGLSYEQY
>TRBJ2-3|TRBV20-1
SAQTTSGGLDTQY
>TRBJ2-2|TRBV7-6
ASSYGQTGEVI
>TRBJ1-4|TRBV5-1
ASSPDSVDEKLF
>TRBJ2-2|TRBV14
ASSPGPPDTGELF
>TRBJ1-2|TRBV6-1
ASSPGTANYGYT
>TRBJ2-1|TRBV5-1
ASSLAGAYNEQF
>TRBJ1-1|TRBV10-2
ASATGDLTEAF
>TRBJ2-1|TRBV11-2
ASSAGPPGLSSYNEQS
>TRBJ2-7|TRBV6-1
ASNEGQGAAYEQY
>TRBJ2-2|TRBV19
ASSPETGKVGELF
>TRBJ1-4|TRBV28
ASSLEFWTGRRRNEKLF
>TRBJ1-5|TRBV6-2/TRBV6-3
ASSYYGGPGNQPQH
>TRBJ1-2|TRBV6-1
ASTTSNYGYT
>TRBJ1-5|TRBV19
ASSMPGDQPQH
>TRBJ1-1|TRBV9
ASSGDTEAF
>TRBJ1-1|TRBV20-1
SANRLGLLEAF
>TRBJ2-1|TRBV5-1
ASSLEAGGLYNEQF
>TRBJ2-5|TRBV3-1
ASSPQPGPSTQY
>TRBJ2-7|TRBV5-1
ASSLEVSGSWEQY
>TRBJ2-4|TRBV18
ASSPPGRSENIQY
>TRBJ2-5|TRBV11-2
ASSYQETQY
>TRBJ1-6|TRBV28
ASSLGASYNSPLH
>TRBJ2-1|TRBV6-5
ASSSPLGRSSYNEQF
>TRBJ2-2|TRBV9
ASNPSGRAPGELF
>TRBJ2-7|TRBV2
ASKAGPYEQY
>TRBJ1-2|TRBV5-1
ASSLEAGSNYGYT
>TRBJ2-2|TRBV6-6
ASSYPRGTNTGELF
>TRBJ2-1|TRBV7-8
ASSLSGGAFYNEQF
>TRBJ2-7|TRBV6-2/TRBV6-3
ASSYSSYEQY